The 18 T cell receptor beta chains below all came from one sample that was sequenced in a study of blood T cell repertoires in COVID-19. Method: immunoSEQ multiplex PCR; TCRdb's copy keeps in-frame clones and lacks some. The sample carries roughly 500,000 clones, 80% to 90% recorded once. Sequencing was carried out using peripheral blood. These receptors were obtained from a human donor in a cohort sampled during active COVID-19.

V usage is TRBV19 and J usage is TRBJ2-4; no firm D call. The V end was cut by 7 bases, the J end by 1 base, with 8 bases between. Germline V lookup: CDR1 LNHDA, CDR2 SQIVND (reference sequence). The length of the CDR3 is 13 residues. The CDR3 sequence: CASTGEAKNIQYF. The CDR3 DNA reads as TGTGCCAGTACCGGAGAGGCCAAAAACATTCAGTACTTC.

The genes are TRBV3-1 (or the pseudogene TRBV3-2) and TRBJ2-2; D is unclear. V was shortened by 4 bases and J by 2 bases, with 14 bases between the two germline ends. CDR3 length: 16 residues. CDR1 is LGHDT, CDR2 YNNKEL, per germline (reference sequence). The CDR3 nucleotides read TGTGCCAGCAGCCGAGAATCTACGACAAACACCGGGGAGCTGTTTTTT. Its translation: CASSRESTTNTGELFF.

The rearrangement links TRBV5-4 to TRBJ2-5, with D perhaps matching TRBD1 (8 bases). V lost 2 bases to trimming and J lost 5 bases, with 16 bases between them. Germline V lookup: CDR1 SGHNT, CDR2 YYREEE (reference sequence). The CDR3 runs 15 residues. CDR3 DNA sequence: TGTGCCAGCAGCTTCGGACAGGGAGGGAAGGAGACCCAGTACTTC. Residues: CASSFGQGGKETQYF.

The chain combines TRBV18 with TRBJ2-1, with 14 bases fitting TRBD2. The trim removed 4 bases at V and 5 bases at J, leaving 7 bases unmatched. Germline lookup yields CDR1 KGHSH and CDR2 LQKENI. The CDR3 length is 17 residues. The CDR3 spells CASSRLQGLAGDNEQFF. The CDR3 DNA follows: TGTGCCAGCTCACGCCTCCAGGGACTAGCGGGAGACAATGAGCAGTTCTTC.

The chain carries TRBV6-5 and TRBJ1-1, with 8 bases identical to TRBD1. Losses at the gene ends were 4 bases for V and 8 bases for J; bases not matched to a gene: 3. CDR1 MNHEY and CDR2 SVGAGI come from the germline V gene. CDR3 length: 12 amino acids. This CDR3 is CASSFGQGEAFF. CDR3 DNA: TGTGCCAGCAGTTTCGGACAGGGAGAAGCTTTCTTT.

This chain links TRBV6-6 with TRBJ1-5; 12 nucleotides line up with TRBD1. The V and J ends lost 11 bases and 2 bases, in that order; junction bases with no gene match: 10. Germline V gene sequence: CDR1 MNHNY, CDR2 SVGAGI (reference sequence). The CDR3 is 16 amino acids. In DNA, the CDR3 is TGTGCCGTAACGGGACAGGGGGCAATAGGCAATCAGCCCCAGCATTTT. This sequence encodes CAVTGQGAIGNQPQHF.

This chain joins TRBV19 and TRBJ2-3; weak D call: TRBD2 (6 bases). The CDR3 totals 16 residues. Germline values: CDR1 LNHDA, CDR2 SQIVND (reference sequence). Trimming removed 5 bases at V and 1 base at J, with 16 bases between. This CDR3 reads CASSSPRVAGTDTQYF. The CDR3 DNA reads as TGTGCCAGTAGTTCTCCTCGGGTAGCGGGCACAGATACGCAGTATTTT.

The chain links TRBV28 to TRBJ2-5; a possible D gene is TRBD2 (5 bases). Trimming shortened V by 7 bases and J by 5 bases, and 14 bases separated the two germline ends. CDR1 MDHEN and CDR2 SYDVKM come from the germline V gene. The CDR3 totals 13 residues. CDR3 nucleotide sequence: TGTGCCAGCACCTTAGCCACGGGGGAGACCCAGTACTTC. It translates to CASTLATGETQYF.

This clone was detected only a few times. The chain combines TRBV5-1 with TRBJ2-2; D possibly corresponds to TRBD1 (5 bases). Germline lookup yields CDR1 SGHRS and CDR2 YFSETQ. V dropped 2 bases and J dropped 1 base, with 9 bases sitting between them. CDR3 length equals 15 residues. CDR3 bases: TGCGCCAGCAGCTTTGATCAGGGGAACACCGGGGAGCTGTTTTTT. It is translated as CASSFDQGNTGELFF.

CDR3 in DNA: TGCAGTGGGGTCAGGGCCACTGAAGCTTTCTTT. Protein sequence: CSGVRATEAFF. J is TRBJ1-1 and V is TRBV20-1, with a tentative D call TRBD1 (5 bases). This CDR3 region has 11 residues. CDR1 and CDR2 from the germline V gene are DFQATT and SNEGSKA (reference sequence). V was trimmed by 7 bases and J by 4 bases, leaving 10 bases between them.

The J gene is TRBJ2-1, the V gene TRBV9; perhaps TRBD2 as D (5 bases). V dropped 4 bases and J dropped 2 bases, with 13 bases sitting between them. The germline V gene has CDR1 SGDLS and CDR2 YYNGEE. The CDR3 consists of 15 residues. The CDR3 region is CASSRTLAAYNEQFF. In nucleotides, the CDR3 is TGTGCCAGCAGCCGGACTCTGGCGGCCTACAATGAGCAGTTCTTC.

DNA of the CDR3: TGTGCCAGCAGCTTTCAGGGGAACACTGAAGCTTTCTTT. Protein: CASSFQGNTEAFF. This chain links TRBV7-3 with TRBJ1-1; a possible D gene is TRBD1 (5 bases). The CDR3 length is 13 residues. The germline CDR1 and CDR2 sequences are SGHTA and FQGTGA. The germline V and J ends were trimmed by 3 bases and 1 base, with 6 bases remaining between them.

The chain carries TRBV2 and TRBJ1-1; the D gene is possibly TRBD1 (5 bases). Germline V gene lookup returns CDR1 SNHLY and CDR2 FYNNEI. CDR3 length equals 16 residues. V lost 3 bases and J lost 4, with 18 bases in between. The CDR3 bases are TGTGCCAGCAGTGACCGGAGTTGGCAGGGCTTCACTGAAGCTTTCTTT. Translating gives CASSDRSWQGFTEAFF. Full variable domain (rest looked up from reference TRBV2 and TRBJ1-1): EPEVTQTPSHQVTQMGQEVILRCVPISNHLYFYWYRQILGQKVEFLVSFYNNEISEKSEIFDDQFSVERPDGSNFTLKIRSTKLEDSAMYFCASSDRSWQGFTEAFFGQGTRLTVV.

The V call is TRBV28, the J call TRBJ1-4; no clear D gene. Trimming took off 7 bases at V and 4 bases at J, with 13 bases between the two ends. This CDR3 is 14 amino acids long. Germline V lookup: CDR1 MDHEN, CDR2 SYDVKM. The CDR3 protein is CASMMGGNNEKLFF. The CDR3 region has the DNA TGTGCCAGCATGATGGGAGGGAATAATGAAAAACTGTTTTTT.

The CDR3 reads CATSRDRTRSSYNEQFF. As DNA, the CDR3 is TGTGCCACCAGCAGAGATCGTACTAGGAGCTCCTACAATGAGCAGTTCTTC. This rearrangement joins TRBV15 to TRBJ2-1, with D tentatively TRBD2 (5 bases). Trimming pared 0 bases from V and 0 bases from J, leaving 12 bases between. CDR1 is LNHNV and CDR2 is YYDKDF in the germline V gene (reference sequence). The CDR3 spans 17 residues.

V usage is TRBV28 and J usage is TRBJ2-2, with D tentatively TRBD1 (5 bases). Germline V gene data show CDR1 as MDHEN and CDR2 as SYDVKM. V dropped 5 bases and J dropped 0 bases, with 10 bases sitting between them. This CDR3 comprises 15 residues. CDR3 protein: CASSLTASNTGELFF. DNA of the CDR3: TGTGCCAGCAGTCTGACAGCTTCGAACACCGGGGAGCTGTTTTTT.

The chain is built from TRBV2 and TRBJ1-2; possibly TRBD1 for D (5 bases). Germline-derived CDR1 and CDR2 are SNHLY and FYNNEI. The CDR3 is 15 amino acids. V was cut by 0 bases and J by 8 bases, with 16 bases left in between. The CDR3 DNA follows: TGTGCCAGCAGTGAAGCGCAGTCGGGGGTTGGGGGCTACACCTTC. It is translated as CASSEAQSGVGGYTF.

This chain links TRBV7-2 with TRBJ1-6, with D perhaps TRBD1 (5 bases). The V end was cut by 8 bases, the J end by 6 bases, with 14 bases between. This CDR3 spans 14 amino acids. The V gene's germline CDR1 is SGHTA and CDR2 FQGNSA. The CDR3 region has the DNA TGTGCCAGCGCCTTGGCAGGGCCTAATTCACCCCTCCACTTT. Encoded protein: CASALAGPNSPLHF.